This TCR beta chain was documented in a study of T cell responses to AZD1222 COVID-19 vaccine. Whole-study findings and limits: Repertoires were obtained only post-peak T cell response.

Concerning this clone itself: What it recognizes is unknown.

Sequencing used immunoSEQ multiplex PCR; TCRdb keeps in-frame clones, though not all of them. The table records roughly 110,000 clones, about 90% of them present only once. With 4 bases clipped from V and 3 bases from J, the junction kept 5 bases outside the gene matches. The length of the CDR3 is 14 residues. The germline gives CDR1 SNHLY, CDR2 FYNNEI. The rearrangement links TRBV2 to TRBJ1-1, with 7 bases aligning to TRBD1. This clonotype originated in an adult in good health. The sample here was peripheral blood, taken on day 0 of AZD1222 vaccination. The CDR3 sequence: CASSAQGSHTEAFF. The DNA for the CDR3 is TGTGCCAGCAGTGCACAGGGGTCGCACACTGAAGCTTTCTTT.